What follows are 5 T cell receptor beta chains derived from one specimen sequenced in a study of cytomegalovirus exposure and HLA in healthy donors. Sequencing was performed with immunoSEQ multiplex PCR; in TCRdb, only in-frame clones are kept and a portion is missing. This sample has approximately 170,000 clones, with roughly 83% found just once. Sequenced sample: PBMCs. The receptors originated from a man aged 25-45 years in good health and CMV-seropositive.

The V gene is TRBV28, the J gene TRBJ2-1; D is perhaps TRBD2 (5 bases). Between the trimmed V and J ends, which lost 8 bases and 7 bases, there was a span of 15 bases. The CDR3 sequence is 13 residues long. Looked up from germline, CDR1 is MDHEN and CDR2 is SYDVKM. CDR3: CASGGFGVNEQFF. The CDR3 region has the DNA TGTGCCAGCGGAGGCTTCGGGGTTAATGAGCAGTTCTTC.

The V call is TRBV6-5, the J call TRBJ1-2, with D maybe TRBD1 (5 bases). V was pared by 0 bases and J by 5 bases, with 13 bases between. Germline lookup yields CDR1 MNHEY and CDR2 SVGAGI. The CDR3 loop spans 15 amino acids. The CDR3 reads CASSYSIETAYGYTF. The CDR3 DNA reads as TGTGCCAGCAGTTACTCGATTGAGACAGCATATGGCTACACCTTC.

The CDR3: CASSLALAGGYNEQFF. For the CDR3, the DNA is TGTGCCAGCAGCTTGGCCCTAGCGGGGGGCTACAATGAGCAGTTCTTC. This rearrangement joins TRBV5-6 to TRBJ2-1, with 11 bases lining up with TRBD2. Germline loops: CDR1 SGHDT, CDR2 YYEEEE. The J segment lost 3 bases and the V segment lost 0 bases, leaving 2 bases of the junction unmatched. The CDR3 covers 16 residues.

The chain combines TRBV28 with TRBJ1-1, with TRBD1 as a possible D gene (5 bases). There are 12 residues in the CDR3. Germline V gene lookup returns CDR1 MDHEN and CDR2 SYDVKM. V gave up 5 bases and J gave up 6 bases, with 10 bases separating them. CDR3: CASSTGTPEAFF. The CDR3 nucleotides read TGTGCCAGCAGTACAGGAACACCTGAAGCTTTCTTT.

The CDR3 nucleotides read TGTGCCAGCAGTAGGTGGGACAGGGAAGTATACGGCTACACCTTC. This gives the protein CASSRWDREVYGYTF. The J gene is TRBJ1-2, the V gene TRBV28; 9 bases agree with TRBD1. The CDR3 has 15 amino acids. After removal of 5 bases from V and 8 bases from J, the junction contained 12 bases not matched to a gene. Germline V gene data show CDR1 as MDHEN and CDR2 as SYDVKM.